This T cell receptor (beta chain) was found in a study of blood T cell repertoires in COVID-19. On the study more broadly: Material from acute and convalescent COVID-19 was sourced from the United States, Italy and Spain. T cells, B-cell-depleted T cells, or PBMCs provided the cDNA or gDNA that served as material.

This CDR3 region has 13 residues. V was pared by 7 bases and J by 4 bases, with 6 bases of the junction left unmatched. Per the germline V gene, CDR1 is SNHLY and CDR2 is FYNNEI. Per the original data handling: Amplifying reference gene primers gave estimates of nucleated cell counts. Method: immunoSEQ multiplex PCR; TCRdb's copy keeps in-frame clones and lacks some. The V and J calls and the clone size are those of that table, but D and trimming were determined from the DNA. The sample holds some 250,000 clones, approximately 86% seen once. The chain uses TRBV2 and TRBJ2-5; 7 bases match TRBD1. The sample was peripheral blood. The clonotype was recovered from a woman in her seventies with active or convalescent COVID-19. The CDR3 nucleotides read TGTGCCAGCATTCTGAACAGGGGAGAGACCCAGTACTTC. Amino acids: CASILNRGETQYF.